A single T cell receptor (beta chain) is shown here with its context. What it binds is not known. The sample comes from a study of shared clonotypes between healthy human individuals. The study, taken as a whole, reports: Naive CD4 clonotype sharing across four donors was about 5.3%.

The CDR3 length is 17 residues. Germline loops: CDR1 SGHNT, CDR2 YYREEE (reference sequence). Germline trimming cut 2 bases from V and 5 bases from J; bases unmatched to any gene: 12. Naive CD8 cells were CD45RO-negative, positively selected for CCR7, excluding terminally differentiated effector memory CD45RA+ cells. Free of recent acute infections or vaccinations, the donors were healthy HIV-negative adults. Each subset's genomic DNA was shared equally among a number of immunoSEQ plates. The data were produced by immunoSEQ multiplex PCR, yet TCRdb's version contains in-frame clones alone and is incomplete. The sample lists some 2,100,000 clones; around 93% were seen once.

The V gene is TRBV5-4, the J gene TRBJ2-1; TRBD1 matches at 8 bases. Sequenced input: naive CD8+ T cells from PBMCs. The TCR originated in a man between 18 and 29 years old in good health. Some clones in this sample may be carry-over from other donors' samples. CDR3 in amino acids: CASSFNGQGKTHNEQFF. In DNA, the CDR3 is TGTGCCAGCAGCTTTAACGGACAGGGAAAAACCCACAATGAGCAGTTCTTC.